This TCR beta chain was sequenced for a study of blood T cell repertoires in COVID-19. Study background: Some COVID-19 samples were acute and others convalescent; all came from the United States, Italy and Spain. The cDNA or gDNA used as material had been derived from T cells, B-cell-depleted T cells, or PBMCs.

Per the original methods: The authors estimated nucleated cell counts from reference gene primer amplification. TCRdb's table, derived via immunoSEQ multiplex PCR, lists solely in-frame clones and lacks some. V and J calls and clone size are copied from that table; D and trimming were computed from the DNA. The data contain about 160,000 clones, roughly 93% of them singletons. This CDR3 has 15 amino acids. The V end was cut by 3 bases, the J end by 2 bases, with 10 bases between. Germline V gives CDR1 LNHDA, CDR2 SQIVND (reference sequence). The sample taken for sequencing was peripheral blood. The V call is TRBV19, the J call TRBJ2-2, with TRBD1 as a possible D gene (5 bases). This sequence originates from a woman aged 45 to 65 with acute or convalescent COVID-19. The CDR3 protein is CASSILGVNTGELFF. For the CDR3, the DNA is TGTGCCAGTAGTATTCTAGGGGTTAACACCGGGGAGCTGTTTTTT.